This passage covers 22 T cell receptor beta chains from one sample sequenced in a study of T cell responses to AZD1222 COVID-19 vaccine. Some clones are missing from TCRdb's copy, which holds only in-frame ones; the method was immunoSEQ multiplex PCR. The data hold 150,000 to 200,000 clones, with approximately 91% observed a single time. The starting material was peripheral blood, obtained on day 0 of AZD1222 vaccination. The source of these receptors is an adult in good health.

This chain joins TRBV7-9 and TRBJ2-6; a weak D match, TRBD1 (5 bases). V lost 1 base and J lost 13, with 14 bases in between. Germline values: CDR1 SEHNR, CDR2 FQNEAQ (reference sequence). The CDR3 consists of 14 residues. The CDR3 nucleotides read TGTGCCAGCAGCTTAGGCGTAGGGGCTGAGGTCCTGACTTTC. This translates into CASSLGVGAEVLTF. The full variable domain, in which reference TRBV7-9 and TRBJ2-6 provide the parts outside the CDR3, is DTGVSQNPRHKITKRGQNVTFRCDPISEHNRLYWYRQTLGQGPEFLTYFQNEAQLEKSRLLSDRFSAERPKGSFSTLEIQRTEQGDSAMYLCASSLGVGAEVLTFGAGSRLTVL.

The rearrangement uses TRBV14 and TRBJ2-1; 8 nucleotides match TRBD2. The junction had 3 bases not matched to a gene; V was cut back by 3 bases and J by 2 bases. Germline assignment: CDR1 SGHDN and CDR2 FVKESK. The CDR3 is 15 residues long. The CDR3 protein is CASSQLLAAYNEQFF. The CDR3 region has the DNA TGTGCCAGCAGCCAGCTACTAGCGGCCTACAATGAGCAGTTCTTC.

The chain uses TRBV4-2 and TRBJ2-1; D call uncertain. Germline-derived CDR1 and CDR2 are LGHNA and YNFKEQ. V gave up 3 bases and J gave up 3 bases, with 9 bases separating them. The CDR3 covers 14 residues. CDR3 in amino acids: CASSHARRYNEQFF. CDR3 nucleotides: TGTGCCAGCAGCCATGCTCGGCGCTACAATGAGCAGTTCTTC.

The genes are TRBV28 and TRBJ1-2, with TRBD1 matching over 9 bases. Germline V gene lookup returns CDR1 MDHEN and CDR2 SYDVKM. The CDR3 runs to 16 residues. V lost 3 bases and J lost 7; bases outside the gene matches: 12. The CDR3 DNA is TGTGCCAGCAGTTTGCCGGGACAGGGTTATCTCGTTGGCTACACCTTC. Residues: CASSLPGQGYLVGYTF.

This clone was seen a single time. The rearrangement links TRBV29-1 to TRBJ2-3; D is possibly TRBD2 (5 bases). V lost 8 bases and J 6 bases, leaving 12 bases between the germline ends. The CDR3 sequence is 11 residues long. Germline CDR1 and CDR2: SQVTM and ANQGSEA. The CDR3 protein is CSPGNVDTQYF. For the CDR3, the DNA is TGCAGCCCCGGGAACGTGGATACGCAGTATTTT.

The rearrangement uses TRBV5-6 and TRBJ2-3; maybe TRBD2 (5 bases). The CDR3 covers 18 residues. CDR1 and CDR2 (germline): SGHDT, YYEEEE. The V end lost 5 bases, the J end lost 0 bases, and 22 bases lay between the germline ends. The CDR3 reads CASRTWARGSGSTDTQYF. The CDR3 region has the DNA TGTGCCAGCAGGACGTGGGCCCGAGGCAGCGGCAGCACAGATACGCAGTATTTT.

The V and J genes are TRBV19 and TRBJ1-5; possible D gene TRBD1, 5 bases. From germline, CDR1 is LNHDA and CDR2 SQIVND (reference sequence). Trimming removed 5 bases at V and 2 bases at J, with 13 bases between. The CDR3 length is 15 residues. CDR3: CASSVQEWGNQPQHF. The CDR3 DNA reads as TGTGCCAGTAGTGTACAGGAATGGGGCAATCAGCCCCAGCATTTT. Drawing the rest from reference TRBV19 and TRBJ1-5, the complete variable domain is DGGITQSPKYLFRKEGQNVTLSCEQNLNHDAMYWYRQDPGQGLRLIYYSQIVNDFQKGDIAEGYSVSREKKESFPLTVTSAQKNPTAFYLCASSVQEWGNQPQHFGDGTRLSIL.

The chain uses TRBV7-9 and TRBJ1-2; D gene uncertain. V lost 1 base and J 6 bases, leaving 15 bases between the germline ends. This CDR3 region has 15 residues. CDR1 and CDR2 (germline): SEHNR, FQNEAQ (reference sequence). In DNA, the CDR3 is TGTGCCAGCAGCTTAGAAGTTTCAGGAGATAATGGCTACACCTTC. Encoded protein: CASSLEVSGDNGYTF.

Worth noting for this clone: The same CDR3 arises from other DNA sequences in this sample as well. This chain connects TRBV28 to TRBJ2-7; tentatively, D is TRBD2 (6 bases). From germline, CDR1 is MDHEN and CDR2 SYDVKM. This CDR3 spans 14 amino acids. V lost 1 base and J lost 3, with 10 bases in between. CDR3 sequence reads: CASSLLRENYEQYF. The CDR3 DNA reads TGTGCCAGCAGTTTATTACGGGAGAACTACGAGCAGTACTTC.

The chain recombines TRBV4-3 with TRBJ2-7; 11 nucleotides align to TRBD2. CDR1 and CDR2 from the germline V gene are LGHNA and YSLEER. The CDR3 spans 16 residues. V lost 0 bases, J lost 4 bases, and 5 bases stayed unmatched. The DNA for the CDR3 is TGCGCCAGCAGCCAAGATGAAACTAGCGGGAGTTACGAGCAGTACTTC. As protein: CASSQDETSGSYEQYF.

The genes are TRBV5-5 and TRBJ2-3, with D possibly TRBD2 on 6 matching bases. The germline V and J ends were trimmed by 3 bases and 2 bases, with 13 bases remaining between them. Germline values: CDR1 SGHKS, CDR2 YYEKEE (reference sequence). The CDR3 consists of 15 residues. CDR3 bases: TGTGCCAGCAGCTCCGGGACTTCTAACACAGATACGCAGTATTTT. This codes for CASSSGTSNTDTQYF.

V is TRBV5-1 and J is TRBJ1-5; the D is unclear. Germline CDR1 is SGHRS and CDR2 is YFSETQ. This CDR3 contains 13 residues. Trimming stripped 0 bases from V and 1 base from J, with 2 bases between. The CDR3 reads CASSLGSNQPQHF. DNA of the CDR3: TGCGCCAGCAGCTTGGGAAGCAATCAGCCCCAGCATTTT.

This rearrangement joins TRBV5-1 to TRBJ2-1; D is unclear. Germline CDR1 SGHRS, CDR2 YFSETQ. CDR3 size: 15 residues. Trimming took 4 bases from V and 0 from J, leaving 11 bases between them. The CDR3 sequence: CASSPAEVSYNEQFF. CDR3 bases: TGCGCCAGCAGCCCCGCTGAGGTCTCCTACAATGAGCAGTTCTTC.

The rearrangement joins TRBV7-3 to TRBJ2-3, with TRBD2 identical over 10 bases. With 5 bases clipped from V and 3 bases from J, the junction kept 5 bases outside the gene matches. Germline CDR1 reads SGHTA; CDR2 reads FQGTGA. The CDR3 sequence is 15 residues long. CDR3 bases: TGTGCCAGCAGCCGAACTAGCGGGGCTACAGATACGCAGTATTTT. This gives the protein CASSRTSGATDTQYF. The full variable domain, rest sourced from reference TRBV7-3 and TRBJ2-3, is GAGVSQTPSNKVTEKGKYVELRCDPISGHTALYWYRQSLGQGPEFLIYFQGTGAADDSGLPNDRFFAVRPEGSVSTLKIQRTERGDSAVYLCASSRTSGATDTQYFGPGTRLTVL.

This chain uses TRBV7-9 with TRBJ1-2, with D uncertain. The CDR3 has 12 residues. The V gene lost 1 base and the J gene lost 8 bases, with 8 bases spanning the gap. Per the germline V gene, CDR1 is SEHNR and CDR2 is FQNEAQ (reference sequence). The chain's CDR3 is CASSLGSGGYTF. As DNA, the CDR3 is TGTGCCAGCAGCTTAGGGTCGGGCGGCTACACCTTC.

The table lists this clone with a count of one. The chain combines TRBV2 with TRBJ2-1; TRBD2 might be the D (6 bases). The V end lost 2 bases, the J end lost 0 bases, and 11 bases lay between the germline ends. CDR3 length: 16 residues. Germline lookup yields CDR1 SNHLY and CDR2 FYNNEI. The CDR3 coding sequence is TGTGCCAGCAGTGAAACTAGCTTGAGCTCCTACAATGAGCAGTTCTTC. Translated: CASSETSLSSYNEQFF.

This clone was counted between two and nine times. The J gene is TRBJ1-1, the V gene TRBV2, with 7 bases that match TRBD1. The CDR3 totals 12 residues. V was pared by 8 bases and J by 2 bases, with 2 bases of the junction left unmatched. The germline CDR1 and CDR2 sequences are SNHLY and FYNNEI. As DNA, the CDR3 is TGTGCCAGCGGGACAGCCAACACTGAAGCTTTCTTT. Protein product: CASGTANTEAFF.

The V call is TRBV18, the J call TRBJ2-3, with a weak D call TRBD2 (6 bases). The CDR3 spans 13 residues. Germline V lookup: CDR1 KGHSH, CDR2 LQKENI. Trimming removed 4 bases at V and 6 bases at J, with 11 bases between. CDR3 coding DNA: TGTGCCAGCTCACGACTAGGGGAGGATACGCAGTATTTT. Translated: CASSRLGEDTQYF.

The chain has TRBV5-6 and TRBJ1-2; no definite D call. V was cut by 0 bases and J by 3 bases, with 9 bases left in between. Germline assignment: CDR1 SGHDT and CDR2 YYEEEE. This CDR3 is 14 amino acids long. CDR3 in amino acids: CASSLAGPDYGYTF. As DNA, the CDR3 is TGTGCCAGCAGCTTGGCCGGGCCAGACTATGGCTACACCTTC.

J is TRBJ1-5 and V is TRBV6-1; D ambiguous. V lost 4 bases, J lost 0 bases, and 13 bases lay in between. Germline V lookup: CDR1 MNHNS, CDR2 SASEGT. The CDR3 spans 16 residues. The CDR3, as DNA: TGTGCCAGCAGTGTATCGGGAGACTATAGCAATCAGCCCCAGCATTTT. Its translation is CASSVSGDYSNQPQHF.

The V and J genes are TRBV28 and TRBJ2-7; 10 bases map to TRBD1. This CDR3 spans 16 amino acids. The V and J ends lost 2 bases and 4 bases, in that order; junction bases with no gene match: 8. Per germline, CDR1 MDHEN and CDR2 SYDVKM. The CDR3 region is CASSLHRGQGSYEQYF. The CDR3 nucleotides are TGTGCCAGCAGTTTACACAGGGGACAGGGGTCTTACGAGCAGTACTTC.

The chain links TRBV7-9 to TRBJ1-2; 7 bases align to TRBD1. Trimming cost V 3 bases and J 12 bases; bases outside gene matches: 4. Germline CDR1 reads SEHNR; CDR2 reads FQNEAQ (reference sequence). The CDR3 is 11 residues long. In DNA, the CDR3 is TGTGCCAGCAGCTTCGGACAGGTGGACACCTTC. This encodes CASSFGQVDTF.